This is a list of T cell receptor beta chains from one sample in a study of human T cells and chemical hapten exposure. Each CDR3 protein gets one entry after TCRdb re-called the RACE reads with MiXCR. The sample has under 300,000 distinct CDR3 sequences, approximately 8.4% seen once; the top ten hold approximately 2.3%. The source was whole blood, collected in connection with sensitization to the hapten diphenylcyclopropenone (DPC). These receptor sequences come from a woman aged 40 to 50 with alopecia areata. Some clones in this sample may be carry-over from other donors' samples. Each CDR3 is given with its conserved first and last residue. A D gene is named only where the DNA matches it firmly. Clone size, where shown, is once, few, many, or a class for clones that have expanded.

j_call d_call v_call clone_size cdr3_nt cdr3_aa
TRBJ2-3 NA TRBV20-1 many TGCAGTGCTAGTAGGGCGGGATCGGGAGATACGCAGTATTTT CSASRAGSGDTQYF
TRBJ2-2 NA TRBV6-2/TRBV6-3 many TGTGCCAGCAGTTACGAAGGTTACACGAACACCGGGGAGCTGTTTTTT CASSYEGYTNTGELFF
TRBJ2-5 NA TRBV28 many TGTGCCAGCAGACAGGGACTCCAAGAGACCCAGTACTTC CASRQGLQETQYF
TRBJ1-5 NA TRBV20-1 NA TGCAGTGCTAGAGGGTGGGGAGGGATACAGCCCCAGCATTTT CSARGWGGIQPQHF
TRBJ1-4 NA TRBV7-9 many TGTGCCAGCAGCTTACAGGGACCTAATGAAAAACTGTTTTTT CASSLQGPNEKLFF
TRBJ1-2 NA TRBV7-2 NA TGTGCCAGCAGCTTGGAATGGGGACTTTTACTTGGAGGCTACACCTTC CASSLEWGLLLGGYTF
TRBJ1-2 NA TRBV27 many TGTGCCAGCAGAACTTTAACGACAGTTTACTATGGCTACACCTTC CASRTLTTVYYGYTF
TRBJ1-1 TRBD1 TRBV28 many TGTGCCAGCAGCCCTACAGGGGTTGGCACTGAAGCTTTCTTT CASSPTGVGTEAFF
TRBJ1-3 NA TRBV28 few TGTGCCAGCATCCGTGGTGGGGCTGGAAACACCATATATTTT CASIRGGAGNTIYF
TRBJ1-5 NA TRBV7-2 many TGTGCCAGCAGCTTAATGGGGAATCAGCCCCAGCATTTT CASSLMGNQPQHF
TRBJ2-4 TRBD2 TRBV6-5 NA TGTGCCAGCAGCCCTAGGACTAGCGGGAGGGCCTGGGGGAACATTCAGTACTTC CASSPRTSGRAWGNIQYF
TRBJ1-4 NA TRBV6-2/TRBV6-3 few TGTGCCAGCAGTCGCCCGCGACAGGCGGCCGAAAAACTGTTTTTT CASSRPRQAAEKLFF
TRBJ2-2 TRBD1 TRBV20-1 NA TGCAGTGCTAGGGAAGAGAACAGGGGGAACGGGGAGCTGTTTTTT CSAREENRGNGELFF
TRBJ2-7 NA TRBV6-5 few TGTGCCAGCAGTTACTCCACGACAGGTTCCTACGAGCAGTACTTC CASSYSTTGSYEQYF
TRBJ2-1 NA TRBV6-2/TRBV6-3 few TGTGCCAGCAACGGACAGAGCTCCTACAATGAGCAGTTCTTC CASNGQSSYNEQFF
TRBJ2-7 NA TRBV7-9 NA TGTGCCAGCAGCTTAGACACCTGGATAGTCTACGAGCAGTACTTC CASSLDTWIVYEQYF
TRBJ1-4 TRBD1 TRBV6-1 NA TGTGCCAGCAGTACACGAGGACAGGGCGATGAAAAACTGTTTTTT CASSTRGQGDEKLFF
TRBJ2-1 TRBD2 TRBV7-2 NA TGTGCCAGCAGCACTAGCAGCGGGGGATTCAATGAGCAGTTCTTC CASSTSSGGFNEQFF
TRBJ2-3 NA TRBV24-1 NA TGTGCCACCAGTGATCTGGGCGTTAGCACAGATACGCAGTATTTT CATSDLGVSTDTQYF
TRBJ2-5 TRBD2 TRBV20-1 few TGCAGTGCTACTAAACTAGCGGAACAAGAGACCCAGTACTTC CSATKLAEQETQYF
TRBJ2-1 NA TRBV6-2/TRBV6-3 many TGTGCCAGCAGGCCCGGCCAGACAGGCTACAATGAGCAGTTCTTC CASRPGQTGYNEQFF
TRBJ2-2 TRBD1 TRBV24-1 few TGTGCCACCAGTGACCCCGAGGGACAGACGAACACCGGGGAGCTGTTTTTT CATSDPEGQTNTGELFF
TRBJ2-3 NA TRBV27 NA TGTGCCAGCAGTCGTCCGAGAGGGGTATCCACAGATACGCAGTATTTT CASSRPRGVSTDTQYF
TRBJ2-7 NA TRBV20-1 few TGCAGTGTAAGCCCTCGGGGTAGCCAGATGTACTTC CSVSPRGSQMYF
TRBJ2-1 TRBD2 TRBV20-1 NA TGCAGTGCCCACCGGACTAGCGGGAGACTGCGGGAGCAGTTCTTC CSAHRTSGRLREQFF
TRBJ2-3 TRBD1 TRBV28 NA TGTGCCAGCAGCCGGACAGGGACAGGAGATACGCAGTATTTT CASSRTGTGDTQYF
TRBJ2-5 TRBD2 TRBV7-2 few TGTGCCAGCAGCTTAGGGGTGGGACTAGCGGTGGGGAAGACCCAGTACTTC CASSLGVGLAVGKTQYF
TRBJ2-2 NA TRBV7-8 NA TGTGCCAGCAGCTTAGGGCTAAGGACACATACAGGGACCGGGGAGCTGTTTTTT CASSLGLRTHTGTGELFF
TRBJ1-2 TRBD1 TRBV3-1 many TGTGCCAGCAGCCAAGCCGGGACAGGGTACGGCTACACCTTC CASSQAGTGYGYTF
TRBJ2-3 TRBD2 TRBV4-2 many TGTGCCAGCAGCCAAGGCGGGAGCCCTAGCACAGATACGCAGTATTTT CASSQGGSPSTDTQYF
TRBJ1-2 NA TRBV7-9 many TGTGCCAGCAGCTTATTTGGGGCGGATAACTATGGCTACACCTTC CASSLFGADNYGYTF
TRBJ1-1 NA TRBV4-1 NA TGCGCCAGCAGCCAGGGGTCCGGGGTAATGGTCCAAGCTTTCTTT CASSQGSGVMVQAFF
TRBJ1-5 NA TRBV20-1 many TGCAGTGCTAGAGATGGGGGGGATGGGCCCCAGCATTTT CSARDGGDGPQHF
TRBJ2-5 NA TRBV18 few TGTGCCAGCTCACCACAGGGGAAACGCGAGACCCAGTACTTC CASSPQGKRETQYF
TRBJ2-2 NA TRBV14 few TGTGCCAGCAGCCCCCGTACCTCCGGGGAGCTGTTTTTT CASSPRTSGELFF
TRBJ2-1 TRBD2 TRBV28 NA TGTGCCAGCAGCCAGACTAGCGCCTACAATGAGCAGTTCTTC CASSQTSAYNEQFF
TRBJ1-5 NA TRBV6-1 NA TGTGCCAGCAGTGAAACGGGGGGCTCAAGGGAGCCCCAGCATTTT CASSETGGSREPQHF
TRBJ2-3 NA TRBV20-1 NA TGCAGTGCTCCCCGACAGGTGAGCACAGATACGCAGTATTTT CSAPRQVSTDTQYF
TRBJ1-5 NA TRBV6-2/TRBV6-3 few TGTGCCAGCAGATACGGCGGGGGGGGCAATCAGCCCCAGCATTTT CASRYGGGGNQPQHF
TRBJ2-7 NA TRBV6-6 few TGTGCCAGCAGTTACCCCGCCAGGAAGGACGAGCAGTACTTC CASSYPARKDEQYF
TRBJ1-1 NA TRBV6-5 NA TGTGCCAGCAGGCCGCCCGGGACTCGGGACGAAGCTTTCTTT CASRPPGTRDEAFF
TRBJ2-1 TRBD2 TRBV20-1 NA TGCAGTGCTGGGGGGACTAGCGGGAGCCCTGAGCAGTTCTTC CSAGGTSGSPEQFF
TRBJ2-1 NA TRBV12-3/TRBV12-4 few TGTGCCAGCAGAAGAAGCTATGTGCAGTTCTTC CASRRSYVQFF
TRBJ2-6 NA TRBV24-1 few TGTGCCACCAGCCAGGGATCTGGGGCCAACGTCCTGACTTTC CATSQGSGANVLTF
TRBJ2-3 NA TRBV5-1 NA TGCGCCAGCAGCCTGAGACTGAACACAGATACGCAGTATTTT CASSLRLNTDTQYF
TRBJ2-2 NA TRBV7-9 few TGTGCCAGCAGCTCTGGACAGACCATTACCCAAGAGCTGTTTTTT CASSSGQTITQELFF
TRBJ2-1 TRBD2 TRBV5-8 NA TGTGCCAGCACCCAGGTAGCGGGATACAATGAGCAGTTCTTC CASTQVAGYNEQFF
TRBJ2-5 NA TRBV5-6 few TGTGCCAGCAGCTCCCGGGTCTTACAGGAGGAGACCCAGTACTTC CASSSRVLQEETQYF
TRBJ2-3 NA TRBV20-1 few TGCAGTGCACAACGGGGCGGGACGCTCACAGATACGCAGTATTTT CSAQRGGTLTDTQYF
TRBJ2-3 NA TRBV29-1 NA TGCAGCGTCCGTCGCCCGCTGACAGATACGCAGTATTTT CSVRRPLTDTQYF
TRBJ2-4 NA TRBV25-1 few TGTCTTTCTTCGCGAAGGCAGGGGAGCCCTAGGGCCAAAAACATTCAGTACTTC CLSSRRQGSPRAKNIQYF
TRBJ1-1 TRBD1 TRBV7-2 few TGTGCCAGCAGCTTAGGACGGGACAGGGGGCTTGCTTTCTTT CASSLGRDRGLAFF
TRBJ1-2 NA TRBV27 few TGTGCCAGCAGTACCTTACAGGGCTTACTCTATGGCTACACCTTC CASSTLQGLLYGYTF
TRBJ2-7 TRBD2 TRBV7-8 many TGTGCCAGCAGGATGAGCGGGAGTGGGGGCTACGAGCAGTACTTC CASRMSGSGGYEQYF
TRBJ1-2 NA TRBV11-2 few TGTGCCAGCAGCTTTTCTCCGGGGGCTATGAATGGCTACACCTTC CASSFSPGAMNGYTF